The 22 T cell receptor beta chains below come from one sample, sequenced in a study of T cell responses to AZD1222 COVID-19 vaccine. Here immunoSEQ multiplex PCR was the method, and the copy in TCRdb shows in-frame clones only, minus some. The table includes 150,000 to 200,000 clones, about 91% detected once. The specimen was peripheral blood, collected on day 0 of AZD1222 vaccination. These receptors were collected from an adult in good health.

The rearrangement links TRBV3-1 (or the pseudogene TRBV3-2) to TRBJ1-1; D ambiguous. Trimming took 1 base from V and 10 from J, leaving 16 bases between them. Germline V gene data show CDR1 as LGHDT and CDR2 as YNNKEL (reference sequence). This CDR3 spans 14 amino acids. Here the CDR3 DNA reads TGTGCCAGCAGCCAAGGAGGTAATCCCAGTGTAGCTTTCTTT. Its translation is CASSQGGNPSVAFF.

The rearrangement uses TRBV2 and TRBJ2-5; a weak D match, TRBD2 (5 bases). Deletions cut 10 bases from V and 1 base from J, with 16 bases between. The length of the CDR3 is 14 residues. The germline V gene has CDR1 SNHLY and CDR2 FYNNEI. This chain's CDR3 is CATHLGSTQETQYF. The CDR3 DNA sequence: TGTGCCACACACCTAGGGAGCACCCAAGAGACCCAGTACTTC.

The V gene is TRBV27, the J gene TRBJ2-7; 8 nucleotides line up with TRBD2. The CDR3 spans 17 residues. Per germline, CDR1 MNHEY and CDR2 SMNVEV (reference sequence). Unmatched junction bases numbered 9, after V lost 0 bases and J lost 2 bases. The CDR3 is CASSLSPPGLGTYEQYF. CDR3 nucleotides: TGTGCCAGCAGTTTATCCCCCCCGGGACTAGGGACCTACGAGCAGTACTTC.

CDR3 residues: CASSRDTTNEKLFF. CDR3 DNA: TGTGCCAGTTCCCGGGACACAACTAATGAAAAACTGTTTTTT. The chain recombines TRBV6-5 with TRBJ1-4, with D possibly being TRBD1 (6 bases). CDR3 length equals 14 residues. Trimming left V 9 bases short and J 0 bases short, with 11 bases between. The V gene's germline CDR1 is MNHEY and CDR2 SVGAGI.

This chain links TRBV7-2 with TRBJ2-7; D remains unclear. Trimming shortened V by 4 bases and J by 0 bases, and 4 bases separated the two germline ends. CDR3 length equals 12 residues. From germline, CDR1 is SGHTA and CDR2 FQGNSA. The CDR3 protein is CASSSTSYEQYF. The CDR3 DNA is TGTGCCAGCAGCTCGACCTCCTACGAGCAGTACTTC.

The genes are TRBV2 and TRBJ1-4; D is uncertain. Germline values: CDR1 SNHLY, CDR2 FYNNEI. The CDR3 spans 14 residues. V dropped 4 bases and J dropped 8 bases, with 14 bases sitting between them. The CDR3 is CASSARARVEKLFF. The CDR3 DNA reads as TGTGCCAGCAGTGCCCGGGCCCGGGTGGAAAAACTGTTTTTT. Variable domain in full (rest from reference TRBV2 and TRBJ1-4): EPEVTQTPSHQVTQMGQEVILRCVPISNHLYFYWYRQILGQKVEFLVSFYNNEISEKSEIFDDQFSVERPDGSNFTLKIRSTKLEDSAMYFCASSARARVEKLFFGSGTQLSVL.

The J gene is TRBJ2-1, the V gene TRBV10-3, with TRBD2 identical over 9 bases. J was trimmed by 7 bases and V by 0 bases; bases with no gene match: 4. Germline loops: CDR1 ENHRY, CDR2 SYGVKD. The CDR3 extends over 15 amino acids. The CDR3 bases are TGTGCCATCAGTGAGTCTAGCGGGAGCGGAAATGAGCAGTTCTTC. Translated: CAISESSGSGNEQFF.

This clone was counted a single time. V gene TRBV6-5 combines with J gene TRBJ2-3; D ambiguous. V gave up 6 bases and J gave up 3 bases, with 16 bases separating them. Germline CDR1 reads MNHEY; CDR2 reads SVGAGI. The CDR3 runs 15 residues. CDR3 sequence: CASSLSPPGTDTQYF. CDR3 bases: TGTGCCAGCAGCCTATCCCCTCCCGGGACAGATACGCAGTATTTT.

The rearrangement uses TRBV5-6 and TRBJ1-1; D may be TRBD1 (6 bases). This CDR3 region has 14 residues. Trimming cost V 5 bases and J 0 bases, with 11 bases left between them. Germline V CDR1 and CDR2: SGHDT, YYEEEE. The CDR3 region is CASRTRGMNTEAFF. The CDR3 nucleotides are TGTGCCAGCAGGACCAGGGGCATGAACACTGAAGCTTTCTTT.

The J gene is TRBJ2-7, the V gene TRBV28; 11 nucleotides align to TRBD2. Unmatched junction bases numbered 9, after V lost 9 bases and J lost 2 bases. Germline V gene lookup returns CDR1 MDHEN and CDR2 SYDVKM. This CDR3 is built from 15 residues. CDR3 nucleotides: TGTGCCAGTCAATCCGGGACTAGCGGCCCCTACGAGCAGTACTTC. Its translation is CASQSGTSGPYEQYF.

This CDR3 is CATSSARPAGMGKNIQYF. The DNA of the CDR3 is TGTGCCACCAGCAGTGCCCGGCCAGCGGGAATGGGCAAAAACATTCAGTACTTC. The chain is built from TRBV15 and TRBJ2-4; 7 positions match TRBD2. CDR1 and CDR2 (germline): LNHNV, YYDKDF (reference sequence). This CDR3 spans 18 amino acids. The trim removed 3 bases at V and 3 bases at J, leaving 14 bases unmatched.

The rearrangement links TRBV6-5 to TRBJ2-7; 7 nucleotides match TRBD2. V was clipped by 0 bases and J by 6 bases; unmatched bases: 5. The CDR3 is made up of 14 amino acids. Germline V gene data show CDR1 as MNHEY and CDR2 as SVGAGI. The CDR3 sequence: CASSYSRGEGEQYF. For the CDR3, the DNA is TGTGCCAGCAGTTACTCTCGAGGGGAGGGCGAGCAGTACTTC.

V gene TRBV28 combines with J gene TRBJ2-6, with TRBD1 identical over 9 bases. CDR1 is MDHEN, CDR2 SYDVKM, per germline. The CDR3 is made up of 19 amino acids. J gave up 1 base and V 5 bases, and 12 bases lay outside the gene matches. The CDR3 coding sequence is TGTGCCAGCAGTAAAGGGGGGACAGGGATCCCATCTGGGGCCAACGTCCTGACTTTC. Translation: CASSKGGTGIPSGANVLTF.

The chain joins TRBV28 to TRBJ1-2; D is possibly TRBD1 (6 bases). CDR1 and CDR2 from the germline V gene are MDHEN and SYDVKM. V was trimmed by 3 bases and J by 4 bases, leaving 12 bases between them. The CDR3 totals 14 residues. The CDR3 here is CASSFRQAFYGYTF. The CDR3 DNA is TGTGCCAGCAGTTTCAGACAGGCCTTCTATGGCTACACCTTC.

On this clone itself: Compared with germline, one end of the junction differs, possibly owing to a read error. The chain joins TRBV30 to TRBJ2-7; unclear D gene. This CDR3 spans 11 amino acids. The V gene's germline CDR1 is GTSNPN and CDR2 SVGIG (reference sequence). CDR3 residues: CAWSVPVRWHF. The DNA for the CDR3 is TGTGCCTGGAGCGTACCTGTTAGGTGGCACTTC.

The chain is built from TRBV3-1 (or the pseudogene TRBV3-2) and TRBJ2-7; tentatively, D is TRBD2 (6 bases). The CDR3 runs 12 residues. Germline CDR1 is LGHDT and CDR2 is YNNKEL (reference sequence). V shed 2 bases and J shed 6 bases, with 8 bases lying between them. The CDR3 loop is CASSQMGGEQYF. The CDR3 DNA reads TGTGCCAGCAGCCAAATGGGGGGCGAGCAGTACTTC.

V is TRBV7-2 and J is TRBJ1-2; D might be TRBD1 (5 bases). This CDR3 comprises 15 residues. The ends were cut back, 2 bases at V and 6 bases at J, with 16 bases in the middle. CDR1 is SGHTA, CDR2 FQGNSA, per germline. For the CDR3, the DNA is TGTGCCAGCAGCTTATCGGGGGGAAGGAAAGATGGCTACACCTTC. The encoded protein is CASSLSGGRKDGYTF. Supplemented by reference TRBV7-2 and TRBJ1-2, the full variable domain reads GAGVSQSPSNKVTEKGKDVELRCDPISGHTALYWYRQSLGQGLEFLIYFQGNSAPDKSGLPSDRFSAERTGGSVSTLTIQRTQQEDSAVYLCASSLSGGRKDGYTFGSGTRLTVV.

V gene TRBV19 combines with J gene TRBJ1-5; no clear D. CDR3 length: 15 residues. Trimming cost V 1 base and J 3 bases, with 10 bases left between them. The germline CDR1 and CDR2 sequences are LNHDA and SQIVND (reference sequence). The CDR3 region is CASSIATAPNQPQHF. The CDR3 coding sequence is TGTGCCAGTAGTATAGCTACAGCCCCCAATCAGCCCCAGCATTTT.

This clone occurred once. The chain joins TRBV5-1 to TRBJ2-5; D gene uncertain. CDR3 length: 12 residues. V was clipped by 4 bases and J by 2 bases, with 6 bases between them. The germline V gene encodes CDR1 SGHRS and CDR2 YFSETQ. The DNA for the CDR3 is TGCGCCAGCAGCGCAGAACAAGAGACCCAGTACTTC. Translating it yields CASSAEQETQYF.

This rearrangement joins TRBV5-1 to TRBJ2-1; no reliable D call. The CDR3 has 15 amino acids. V dropped 0 bases and J dropped 8 bases, with 15 bases sitting between them. Germline V gene data show CDR1 as SGHRS and CDR2 as YFSETQ. CDR3: CASSLVGTFGDEQFF. DNA of the CDR3: TGCGCCAGCAGCTTGGTAGGTACTTTTGGGGATGAGCAGTTCTTC. Complete variable domain (other parts from reference TRBV5-1 and TRBJ2-1): KAGVTQTPRYLIKTRGQQVTLSCSPISGHRSVSWYQQTPGQGLQFLFEYFSETQRNKGNFPGRFSGRQFSNSRSEMNVSTLELGDSALYLCASSLVGTFGDEQFFGPGTRLTVL.

The sample holds one count of this clone. The genes are TRBV6-5 and TRBJ2-7, with a possible D match to TRBD2 (6 bases). With 5 bases removed from V and 3 bases from J, the gap between germline ends came to 8 bases. The CDR3 extends over 12 amino acids. Germline-derived CDR1 and CDR2 are MNHEY and SVGAGI. CDR3 protein: CASSNSGYEQYF. The CDR3 DNA reads as TGTGCCAGCAGTAATAGCGGCTACGAGCAGTACTTC.

The chain couples TRBV19 to TRBJ1-1, with 7 bases lining up with TRBD1. Trimming cost V 5 bases and J 4 bases; bases outside gene matches: 7. The germline V gene encodes CDR1 LNHDA and CDR2 SQIVND (reference sequence). This CDR3 spans 14 amino acids. For the CDR3, the DNA is TGTGCCAGTAGTCCAGGGGGAGTCGGCACTGAAGCTTTCTTT. This encodes CASSPGGVGTEAFF.